This T cell receptor (beta chain) was captured by sequencing in a study of OX40 agonist ivuxolimab in advanced cancers. Study overall: Six ivuxolimab dose levels, 0.01 to 10 mg/kg, were given intravenously every 2 weeks. Anti-PD-1, anti-PD-L1 or anti-CTLA-4 therapy given earlier was allowed, and around 40% had some. Findings and caveats of the study: Some nonresponders additionally presented with little normalized T-cell clonal expansion. There were, on average, more expanded clones in CD8+ T cells than in CD4+.

In the case of this clone: Its specificity is unknown.

V was pared by 6 bases and J by 1 base, with 10 bases between. Per germline, CDR1 KGHSH and CDR2 LQKENI. There are 14 residues in the CDR3. Clones were read by immunoSEQ multiplex PCR, and TCRdb kept only the in-frame ones, dropping some. This sample has about 40,000 clones, with around 87% found just once. This sequence was found in an adult with an advanced solid tumor such as melanoma, head and neck, liver or kidney cancer. The chain links TRBV18 to TRBJ1-5; D is unresolved. This specimen consisted of CD4+ or CD8+ T cells sorted from blood, obtained in a trial of the OX40 agonist ivuxolimab. The CDR3: CASSLYQSNQPQHF. The DNA for the CDR3 is TGTGCCAGCTCTCTCTATCAGAGCAATCAGCCCCAGCATTTT. The full variable domain, completed using reference TRBV18 and TRBJ1-5, is NAGVMQNPRHLVRRRGQEARLRCSPMKGHSHVYWYRQLPEEGLKFMVYLQKENIIDESGMPKERFSAEFPKEGPSILRIQQVVRGDSAAYFCASSLYQSNQPQHFGDGTRLSIL.